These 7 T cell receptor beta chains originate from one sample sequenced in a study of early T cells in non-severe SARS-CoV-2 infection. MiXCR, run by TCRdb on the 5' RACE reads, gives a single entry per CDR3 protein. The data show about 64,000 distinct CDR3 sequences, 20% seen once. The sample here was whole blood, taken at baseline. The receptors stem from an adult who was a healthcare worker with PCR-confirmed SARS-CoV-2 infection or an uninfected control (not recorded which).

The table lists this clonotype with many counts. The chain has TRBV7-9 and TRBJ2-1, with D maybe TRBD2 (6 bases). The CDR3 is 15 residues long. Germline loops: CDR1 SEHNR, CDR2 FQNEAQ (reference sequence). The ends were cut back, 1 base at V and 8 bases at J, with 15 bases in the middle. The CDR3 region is CASSLGRRARDEQFF. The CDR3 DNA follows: TGTGCCAGCAGCTTAGGTAGGAGGGCCCGGGATGAGCAGTTCTTC.

The CDR3 loop reads CASSINQGSLISGYTF. CDR3 DNA: TGTGCCAGTAGTATTAACCAAGGCAGCCTCATTAGTGGCTACACCTTC. This sequence joins TRBV19 and TRBJ1-2; D is unclear. V dropped 3 bases and J dropped 7 bases, with 21 bases sitting between them. This CDR3 region has 16 residues. Germline V gene sequence: CDR1 LNHDA, CDR2 SQIVND (reference sequence).

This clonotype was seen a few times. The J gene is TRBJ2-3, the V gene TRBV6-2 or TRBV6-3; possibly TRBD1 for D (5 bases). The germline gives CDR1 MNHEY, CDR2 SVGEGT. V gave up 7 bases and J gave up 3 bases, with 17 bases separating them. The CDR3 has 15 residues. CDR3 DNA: TGTGCCAGCATCCGAGGACACCTGGGGACAGATACGCAGTATTTT. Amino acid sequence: CASIRGHLGTDTQYF.

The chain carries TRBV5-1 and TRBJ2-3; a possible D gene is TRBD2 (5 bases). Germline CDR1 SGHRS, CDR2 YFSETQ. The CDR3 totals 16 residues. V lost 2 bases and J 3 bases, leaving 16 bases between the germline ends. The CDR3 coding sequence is TGCGCCAGCAGCTTCCTTCTTGGCGGGCAAACAGATACGCAGTATTTT. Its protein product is CASSFLLGGQTDTQYF.

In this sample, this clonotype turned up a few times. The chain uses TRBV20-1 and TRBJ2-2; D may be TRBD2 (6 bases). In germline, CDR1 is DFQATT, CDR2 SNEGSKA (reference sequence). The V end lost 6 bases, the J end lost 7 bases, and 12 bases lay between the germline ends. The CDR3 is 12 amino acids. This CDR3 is CSAPRGIGELFF. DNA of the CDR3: TGCAGTGCCCCCCGGGGGATCGGGGAGCTGTTTTTT.

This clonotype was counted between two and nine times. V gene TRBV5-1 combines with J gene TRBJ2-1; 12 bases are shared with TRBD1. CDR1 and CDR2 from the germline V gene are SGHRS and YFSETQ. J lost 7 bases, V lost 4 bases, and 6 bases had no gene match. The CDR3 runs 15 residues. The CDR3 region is CASSQGQGAGNEQFF. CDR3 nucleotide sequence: TGCGCCAGCAGCCAGGGACAGGGGGCAGGTAATGAGCAGTTCTTC.

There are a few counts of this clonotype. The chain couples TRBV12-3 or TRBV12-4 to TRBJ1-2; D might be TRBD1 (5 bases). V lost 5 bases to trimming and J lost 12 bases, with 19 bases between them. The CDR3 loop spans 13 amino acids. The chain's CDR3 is CASSLGAAGSHTF. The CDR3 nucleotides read TGTGCCAGCAGTCTTGGGGCTGCGGGGTCGCACACCTTC.